What follows is one T cell receptor beta chain and its context. The target antigen is unknown. The data derive from a study of shared clonotypes between healthy human individuals. Study details: Researchers assigned three CD4 naive, three CD4 memory, two CD8 naive and one CD8 memory plate to each donor. Whole-study findings and limits: The study generally estimated greater richness for naive than memory subsets.

Generated by immunoSEQ multiplex PCR, the TCRdb table keeps only in-frame clones and is missing some. The sample includes about 2.4 million clones, under 95% of them seen just once. This CDR3 comprises 16 residues. With V trimmed by 4 bases and J by 5 bases, 9 bases remained unmatched. Germline V gives CDR1 SGHDT, CDR2 YYEEEE. Sequenced material: naive CD4+ T cells from PBMCs. The subset was: CD45RA+ positively selected. The V and J genes are TRBV5-6 and TRBJ2-7, with 13 bases that match TRBD2. This receptor was obtained from a man younger than 35 in good health. Some clones in this sample may be carry-over from other donors' samples. CDR3 in DNA: TGTGCCAGCAGCAAGGGACTAGCGGGAACACTCGACGAGCAGTACTTC. Its translation: CASSKGLAGTLDEQYF.